Below are 8 T cell receptor beta chains sequenced from a single sample in a study of control samples from healthy donors and cancer patients. Method: immunoSEQ multiplex PCR; TCRdb's copy keeps in-frame clones and lacks some. The repertoire holds about 78,000 clones, with approximately 91% as singletons. Sequenced material: blood. Receptor source: a woman aged 55 to 70 in good health.

Of note for this clone: Other DNA sequences in this sample translate to the same CDR3. CDR3 nucleotides: TGCGCCAGCAGCTTACTAGCGGGGTACAATGAGCAGTTCTTC. Amino acid sequence: CASSLLAGYNEQFF. This chain uses TRBV5-1 with TRBJ2-1; 10 bases line up with TRBD2. Trimming cost V 2 bases and J 4 bases; bases outside gene matches: 0. Germline V gives CDR1 SGHRS, CDR2 YFSETQ. The CDR3 has 14 amino acids.

The V and J genes are TRBV9 and TRBJ1-2, with a possible D match to TRBD1 (5 bases). Germline values: CDR1 SGDLS, CDR2 YYNGEE. The CDR3 contains 15 residues. V was shortened by 0 bases and J by 4 bases, with 13 bases between the two germline ends. The CDR3 sequence is CASSVGQRDVYGYTF. In DNA, the CDR3 is TGTGCCAGCAGCGTAGGTCAAAGGGACGTCTATGGCTACACCTTC.

J is TRBJ2-7 and V is TRBV7-2; perhaps TRBD1 as D (6 bases). Germline V gene data show CDR1 as SGHTA and CDR2 as FQGNSA. The CDR3 runs 15 residues. Trimming cost V 3 bases and J 0 bases, with 12 bases left between them. CDR3: CASSFPRGYSYEQYF. DNA of the CDR3: TGTGCCAGCAGCTTCCCCAGGGGTTACTCCTACGAGCAGTACTTC.

This rearrangement joins TRBV14 to TRBJ2-3; 14 bases line up with TRBD2. V shed 0 bases, J shed 7 bases, and the junction held 9 bases outside the gene matches. Germline CDR1 is SGHDN and CDR2 is FVKESK. This CDR3 is 18 amino acids long. The CDR3: CASSQDSRLAGGLNTQYF. The CDR3 DNA sequence: TGTGCCAGCAGCCAAGATTCCCGACTAGCGGGGGGGCTTAATACGCAGTATTTT.

As DNA, the CDR3 is TGTGCCAGCAGTTACTCGTCGGGGATCAATCAGCCCCAGCATTTT. Protein: CASSYSSGINQPQHF. The chain couples TRBV6-5 to TRBJ1-5, with D unclear. V shed 0 bases and J shed 3 bases, with 9 bases lying between them. This CDR3 has 15 amino acids. Germline CDR1 reads MNHEY; CDR2 reads SVGAGI.

J is TRBJ2-1 and V is TRBV3-1 (or the pseudogene TRBV3-2); 8 nucleotides line up with TRBD2. The V segment lost 3 bases and the J segment 7 bases; nucleotides outside the gene matches: 5. CDR1 and CDR2 from the germline V gene are LGHDT and YNNKEL (reference sequence). CDR3 size: 14 residues. The DNA for the CDR3 is TGTGCCAGCAGCCATAGCGGGGTTCGAAATGAGCAGTTCTTC. Translation gives CASSHSGVRNEQFF.

This chain links TRBV9 with TRBJ1-1; D gene unclear. V lost 0 bases, J lost 5 bases, and 14 bases lay in between. CDR3 length equals 15 residues. CDR1 and CDR2 from the germline V gene are SGDLS and YYNGEE. The CDR3 DNA reads as TGTGCCAGCAGCGTAGTACCGACCCTGGGGACTGAAGCTTTCTTT. It codes for CASSVVPTLGTEAFF.

The chain couples TRBV19 to TRBJ1-4, with a possible D match to TRBD1 (5 bases). The germline CDR1 and CDR2 sequences are LNHDA and SQIVND (reference sequence). This CDR3 has 13 residues. V was cut by 8 bases and J by 8 bases, with 15 bases left in between. CDR3 sequence (DNA): TGTGCCAGTGAACAGGTTCTTGGCGAAAAACTGTTTTTT. Its protein is CASEQVLGEKLFF.